This T cell receptor (beta chain) was sequenced during a study of blood T cell repertoires in COVID-19. Study-level background: There were acute and convalescent COVID-19 samples, and they came from the United States, Italy and Spain. PBMCs, B-cell-depleted T cells, or T cells provided the cDNA or gDNA that made up the material.

V dropped 4 bases and J dropped 4; count of bases not matched to a gene: 7. The CDR3 extends over 15 amino acids. Per germline, CDR1 MDHEN and CDR2 SYDVKM. Sequencing was performed with immunoSEQ multiplex PCR; in TCRdb, only in-frame clones are kept and a portion is missing. The repertoire holds about 190,000 clones, with 84% as singletons. The TCR sequence derives from a woman between 65 and 79 years old with active or convalescent COVID-19. The V gene is TRBV28, the J gene TRBJ1-2; TRBD1 aligns across 9 bases. The sample consisted of peripheral blood. The CDR3 DNA follows: TGTGCCAGCAGTTCCCCCGGGACAGGGACCTATGGCTACACCTTC. As protein: CASSSPGTGTYGYTF.